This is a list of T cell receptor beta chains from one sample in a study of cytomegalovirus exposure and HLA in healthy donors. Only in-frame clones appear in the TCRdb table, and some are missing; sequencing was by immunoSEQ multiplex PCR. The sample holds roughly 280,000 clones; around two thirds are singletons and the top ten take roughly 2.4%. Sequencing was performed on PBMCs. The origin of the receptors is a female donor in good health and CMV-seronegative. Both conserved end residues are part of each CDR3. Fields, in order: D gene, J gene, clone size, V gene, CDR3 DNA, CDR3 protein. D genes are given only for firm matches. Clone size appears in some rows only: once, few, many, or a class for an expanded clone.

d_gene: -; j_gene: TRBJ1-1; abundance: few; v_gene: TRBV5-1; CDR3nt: TGCGCCAGCAGCTGGGGGGGTGGAGGAACTGAAGCTTTCTTT; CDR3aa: CASSWGGGGTEAFF
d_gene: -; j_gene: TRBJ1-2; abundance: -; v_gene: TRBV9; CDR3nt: TGTGCCAGCAGCGTAGCTGAGGGATTTAACTATGGCTACACCTTC; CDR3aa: CASSVAEGFNYGYTF
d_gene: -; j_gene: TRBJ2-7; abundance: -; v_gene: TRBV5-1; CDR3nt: TGCGCCAGCAGCTTGCGGGGAGGCGCCTACGAGCAGTACTTC; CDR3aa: CASSLRGGAYEQYF
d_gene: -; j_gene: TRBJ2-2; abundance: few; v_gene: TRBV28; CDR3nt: TGTGCCAGCAGTTGGCCGGGGACCGGGGAGCTGTTTTTT; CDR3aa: CASSWPGTGELFF
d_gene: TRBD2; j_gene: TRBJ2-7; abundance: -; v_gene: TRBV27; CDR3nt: TGTGCCAGCAGTTTAAGTACTAGCGGTACCTACGAGCAGTACTTC; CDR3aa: CASSLSTSGTYEQYF
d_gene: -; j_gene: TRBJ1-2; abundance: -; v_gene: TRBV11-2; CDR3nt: TGTGCCAGCCAAGACGGGCAGGGGAATGGCTACACCTTC; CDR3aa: CASQDGQGNGYTF
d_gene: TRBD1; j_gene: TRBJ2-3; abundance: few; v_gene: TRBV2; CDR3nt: TGTGCCAGCAGCGGACAGGGAGGCACAGATACGCAGTATTTT; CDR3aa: CASSGQGGTDTQYF
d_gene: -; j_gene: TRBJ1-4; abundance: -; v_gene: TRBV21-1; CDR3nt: TGTGCCAGCAGCAAAGATAGTGACAGGGCAACTAATGAAAAACTGTTTTTT; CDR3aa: CASSKDSDRATNEKLFF
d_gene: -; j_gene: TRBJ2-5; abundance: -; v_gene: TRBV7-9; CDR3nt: TGTGCCAGCAGCTTAGCCCTGGCGGGACAGAGTGAGACCCAGTACTTC; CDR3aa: CASSLALAGQSETQYF
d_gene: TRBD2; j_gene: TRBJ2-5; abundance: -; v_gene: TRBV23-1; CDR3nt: TGCGCCAGCAGTCGAAGTGGACTAGCGGGAGTGGCAGAGACCCAGTACTTC; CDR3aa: CASSRSGLAGVAETQYF
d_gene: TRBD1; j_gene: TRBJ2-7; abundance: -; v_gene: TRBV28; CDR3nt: TGTGCCAGCAGTTTAGGACAGGGACGGCAGTACTTC; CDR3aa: CASSLGQGRQYF
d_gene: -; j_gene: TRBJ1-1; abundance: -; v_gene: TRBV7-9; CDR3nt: TGTGCCAGCAGCGGGACGGAGGGAAGGACTGAAGCTTTCTTT; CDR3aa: CASSGTEGRTEAFF
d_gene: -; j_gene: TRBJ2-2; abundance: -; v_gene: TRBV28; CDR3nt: TGTGCCAGCAGTCCAAGAGACAGAAACACCGGGGAGCTGTTTTTT; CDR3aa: CASSPRDRNTGELFF
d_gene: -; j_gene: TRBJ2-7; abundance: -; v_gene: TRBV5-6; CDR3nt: TGTGCCAGCAGCTTCCTCGGCAGGGAGCAGTACTTC; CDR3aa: CASSFLGREQYF
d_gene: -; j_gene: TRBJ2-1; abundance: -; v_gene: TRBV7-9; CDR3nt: TGTGCCAGCAGTTATCCCACCAGCTCCTACAATGAGCAGTTCTTC; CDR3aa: CASSYPTSSYNEQFF
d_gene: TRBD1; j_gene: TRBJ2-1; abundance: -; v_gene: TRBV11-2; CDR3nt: TGTGCCAGCAGCACCGGGACAGGGTTCTACAATGAGCAGTTCTTC; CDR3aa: CASSTGTGFYNEQFF
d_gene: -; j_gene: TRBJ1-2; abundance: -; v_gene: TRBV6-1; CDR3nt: TGTGCCAGCAGTGAAGGACGAGTACTAGAGTACACCTTC; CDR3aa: CASSEGRVLEYTF
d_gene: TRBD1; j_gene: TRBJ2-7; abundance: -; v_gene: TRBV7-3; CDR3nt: TGTGCCAGCAGTTTAACAGGGGCCGCCCCGGACGAGCAGTACTTC; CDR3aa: CASSLTGAAPDEQYF
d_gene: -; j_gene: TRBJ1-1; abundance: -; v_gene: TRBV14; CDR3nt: TGTGCCAGCAGCCAGTGGGAGGCAAGTGAAGCTTTCTTT; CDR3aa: CASSQWEASEAFF
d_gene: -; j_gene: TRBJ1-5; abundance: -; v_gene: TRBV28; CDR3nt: TGTGCCAGCAGCCTGGTGGGGAGTCAGCCCCAGCATTTT; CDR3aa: CASSLVGSQPQHF
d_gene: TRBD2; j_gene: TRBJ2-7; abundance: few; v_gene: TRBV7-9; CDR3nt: TGTGCCAGCAGCTTATCTAACCTAGCGGGAACGGGGGAGCAGTACTTC; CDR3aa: CASSLSNLAGTGEQYF
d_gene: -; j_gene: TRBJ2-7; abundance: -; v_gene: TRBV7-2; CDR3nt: TGTGCCAGCAGCTTAGTCTACGAGCAGTACTTC; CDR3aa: CASSLVYEQYF
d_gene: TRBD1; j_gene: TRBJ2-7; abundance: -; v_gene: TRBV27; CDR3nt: TGTGCCAGCAGTTTCGGGGACAGGGTCTACGAGCAGTACTTC; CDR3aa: CASSFGDRVYEQYF
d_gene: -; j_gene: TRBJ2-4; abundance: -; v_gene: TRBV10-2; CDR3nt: TGCGCCAGCATGGGCAGGGAAGTGTACATTCAGTACTTC; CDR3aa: CASMGREVYIQYF
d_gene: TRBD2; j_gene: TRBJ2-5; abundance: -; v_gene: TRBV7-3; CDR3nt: TGTGCCAGCAGCCTCGGGGGGTCCGAAGAGACCCAGTACTTC; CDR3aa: CASSLGGSEETQYF
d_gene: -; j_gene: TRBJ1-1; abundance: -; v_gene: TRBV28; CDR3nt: TGTGCCAGCATCCCCGGGGTCACACCCGGGGGGTACACTGAAGCTTTCTTT; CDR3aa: CASIPGVTPGGYTEAFF